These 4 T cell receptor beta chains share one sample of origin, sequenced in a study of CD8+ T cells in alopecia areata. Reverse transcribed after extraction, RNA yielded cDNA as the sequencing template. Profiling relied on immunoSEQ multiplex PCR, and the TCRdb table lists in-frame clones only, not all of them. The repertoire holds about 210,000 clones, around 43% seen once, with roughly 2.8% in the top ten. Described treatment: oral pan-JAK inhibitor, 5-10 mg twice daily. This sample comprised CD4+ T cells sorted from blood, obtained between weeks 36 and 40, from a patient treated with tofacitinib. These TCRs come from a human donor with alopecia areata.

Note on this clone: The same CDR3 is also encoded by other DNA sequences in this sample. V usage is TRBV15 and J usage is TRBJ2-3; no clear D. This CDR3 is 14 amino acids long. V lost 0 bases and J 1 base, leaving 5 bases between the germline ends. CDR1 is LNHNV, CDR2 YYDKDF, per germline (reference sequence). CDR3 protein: CATSRDRGTDTQYF. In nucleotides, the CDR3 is TGTGCCACCAGCAGAGATAGGGGCACAGATACGCAGTATTTT. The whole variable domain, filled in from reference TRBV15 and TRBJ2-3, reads DAMVIQNPRYQVTQFGKPVTLSCSQTLNHNVMYWYQQKSSQAPKLLFHYYDKDFNNEADTPDNFQSRRPNTSFCFLDIRSPGLGDTAMYLCATSRDRGTDTQYFGPGTRLTVL.

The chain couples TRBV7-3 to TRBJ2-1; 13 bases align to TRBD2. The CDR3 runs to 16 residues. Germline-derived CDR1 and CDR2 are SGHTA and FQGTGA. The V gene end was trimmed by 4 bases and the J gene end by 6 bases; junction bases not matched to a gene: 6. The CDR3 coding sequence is TGTGCCAGCAGCTCGAAGCGGACTAGCGGGAGCAATGAGCAGTTCTTC. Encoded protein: CASSSKRTSGSNEQFF.

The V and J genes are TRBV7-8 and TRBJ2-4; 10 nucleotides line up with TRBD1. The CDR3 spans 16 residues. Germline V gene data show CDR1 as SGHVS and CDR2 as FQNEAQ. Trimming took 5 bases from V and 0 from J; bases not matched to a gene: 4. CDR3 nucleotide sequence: TGTGCCAGCAGCATGTGGACAGGGGGAGCCAAAAACATTCAGTACTTC. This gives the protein CASSMWTGGAKNIQYF.

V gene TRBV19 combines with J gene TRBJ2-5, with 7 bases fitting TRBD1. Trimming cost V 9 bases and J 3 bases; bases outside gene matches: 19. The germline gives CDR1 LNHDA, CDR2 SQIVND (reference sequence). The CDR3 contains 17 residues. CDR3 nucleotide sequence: TGTGCCAGGGAAAAGGGGGCTCTGGACCACGAGGAAGAGACCCAGTACTTC. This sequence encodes CAREKGALDHEEETQYF.